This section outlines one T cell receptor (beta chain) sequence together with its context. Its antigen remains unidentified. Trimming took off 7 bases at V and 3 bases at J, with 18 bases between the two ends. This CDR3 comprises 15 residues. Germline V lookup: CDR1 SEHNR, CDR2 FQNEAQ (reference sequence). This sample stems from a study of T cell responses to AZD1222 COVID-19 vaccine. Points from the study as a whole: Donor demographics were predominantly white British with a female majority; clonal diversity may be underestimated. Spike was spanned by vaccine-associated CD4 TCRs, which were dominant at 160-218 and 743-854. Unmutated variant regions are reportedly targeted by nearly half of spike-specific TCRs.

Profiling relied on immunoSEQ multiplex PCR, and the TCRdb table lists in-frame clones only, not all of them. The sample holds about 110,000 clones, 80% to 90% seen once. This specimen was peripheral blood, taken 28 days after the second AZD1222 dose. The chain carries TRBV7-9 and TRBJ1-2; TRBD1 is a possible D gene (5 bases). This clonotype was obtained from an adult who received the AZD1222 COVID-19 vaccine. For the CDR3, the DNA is TGTGCCAGCACCCTTAGTTGGGGCTTAGACTATGGCTACACCTTC. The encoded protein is CASTLSWGLDYGYTF. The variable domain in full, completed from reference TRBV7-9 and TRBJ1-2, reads DTGVSQNPRHKITKRGQNVTFRCDPISEHNRLYWYRQTLGQGPEFLTYFQNEAQLEKSRLLSDRFSAERPKGSFSTLEIQRTEQGDSAMYLCASTLSWGLDYGYTFGSGTRLTVV.